The rows below give T cell receptor beta chains drawn from one sample of a study of blood T cell repertoires in COVID-19. Some clones are missing from TCRdb's copy, which holds only in-frame ones; the method was immunoSEQ multiplex PCR. The data contain a few hundred thousand clones, 90% of them singletons. Sequencing was carried out using peripheral blood. The receptors originated from a woman between 50 and 59 years old with COVID-19, enrolled during active disease. Each CDR3 is given without its conserved first and last residue.

cdr3_aa j_call v_call
ASSFGYTGDEQF TRBJ2-1 TRBV7-9
ASSLGQEAEAF TRBJ1-1 TRBV18
ASSFSRQGGNEQF TRBJ2-1 TRBV7-2
ASSGQVNTEAF TRBJ1-1 TRBV7-2
ASSHRTSGSITKNIQY TRBJ2-4 TRBV7-8
ASSDYDRATSYEQY TRBJ2-7 TRBV6-1
ASSPHRGPNGYT TRBJ1-2 TRBV27
AWRGQGGENFYNEQF TRBJ2-1 TRBV30
ATKPGLREMWDTQY TRBJ2-3 TRBV24-1
ASSFRTGDTGELF TRBJ2-2 TRBV11-2